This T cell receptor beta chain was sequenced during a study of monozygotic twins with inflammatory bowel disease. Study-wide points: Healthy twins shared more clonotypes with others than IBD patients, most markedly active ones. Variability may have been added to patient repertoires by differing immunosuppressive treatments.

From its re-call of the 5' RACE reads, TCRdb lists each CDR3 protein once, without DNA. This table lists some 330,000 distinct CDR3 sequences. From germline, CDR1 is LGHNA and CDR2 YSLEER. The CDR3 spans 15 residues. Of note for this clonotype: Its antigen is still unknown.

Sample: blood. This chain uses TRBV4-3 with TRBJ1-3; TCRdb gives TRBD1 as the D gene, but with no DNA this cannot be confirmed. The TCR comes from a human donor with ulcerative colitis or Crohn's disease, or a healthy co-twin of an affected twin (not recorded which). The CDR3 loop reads CASSQAPGTGNTIYF.